Sequencing of this TCR beta chain was carried out in a study of control samples from healthy donors and cancer patients. TCRdb keeps only in-frame clones here, not all; method: immunoSEQ multiplex PCR. The data hold approximately 76,000 clones, with about 79% observed a single time. Germline values: CDR1 MNHEY, CDR2 SMNVEV (reference sequence). V was trimmed by 5 bases and J by 2 bases, leaving 16 bases between them. The CDR3 is 15 residues long. Input material: PBMCs. This TCR was recovered from a man between 60 and 75 years old with head and neck cancer. This chain uses TRBV27 with TRBJ2-7; a weak D match, TRBD1 (6 bases). This CDR3 is CASSIRGQNTYEQYF. The CDR3 region has the DNA TGTGCCAGCAGTATCAGGGGCCAAAACACCTACGAGCAGTACTTC.